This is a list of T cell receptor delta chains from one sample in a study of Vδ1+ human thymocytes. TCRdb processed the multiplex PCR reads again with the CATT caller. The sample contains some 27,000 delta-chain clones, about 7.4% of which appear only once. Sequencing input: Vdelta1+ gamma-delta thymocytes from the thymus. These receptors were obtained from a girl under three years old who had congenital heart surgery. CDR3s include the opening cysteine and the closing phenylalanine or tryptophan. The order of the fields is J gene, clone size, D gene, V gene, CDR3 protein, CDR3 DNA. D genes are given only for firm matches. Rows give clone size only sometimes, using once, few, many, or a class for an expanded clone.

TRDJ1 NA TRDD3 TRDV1 CALGELTSFGPLGDSQYTDKLIF TGTGCTCTTGGGGAACTAACCTCTTTCGGGCCCCTGGGGGATTCACAGTACACCGATAAACTCATCTTT
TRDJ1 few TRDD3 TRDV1 CALGDGGLGDTTDKLIF TGTGCTCTTGGGGATGGGGGGCTGGGGGATACGACCGATAAACTCATCTTT
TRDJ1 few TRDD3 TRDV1 CALGDQPSLGEADRYSELIF TGTGCTCTTGGCGACCAGCCTTCCCTGGGGGAGGCGGATAGGTACTCGGAACTCATCTTT
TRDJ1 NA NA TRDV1 CALGELLPTGTPRDKLIF TGTGCTCTTGGGGAGCTTCTGCCTACTGGGACCCCCCGAGATAAACTCATCTTT
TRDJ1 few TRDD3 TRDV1 CALGLSPTGPLGDGLYTDKLIF TGTGCTCTTGGGCTAAGCCCTACGGGCCCACTGGGGGATGGGCTGTACACCGATAAACTCATCTTT
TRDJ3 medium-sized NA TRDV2 CACEPSAWDTRQMFF TGTGCCTGTGAGCCCTCTGCCTGGGACACCCGACAGATGTTTTTC
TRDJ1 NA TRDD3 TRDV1 CALGEEKPQLGNWGIRLIF TGTGCTCTTGGGGAAGAAAAGCCACAGCTAGGGAACTGGGGGATACGTCTCATCTTT
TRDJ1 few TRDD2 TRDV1 CALGELLYRASYPAGTYTDKLIF TGTGCTCTTGGGGAACTCCTCTACAGGGCTTCCTACCCTGCTGGGACGTACACCGATAAACTCATCTTT
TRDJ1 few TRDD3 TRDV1 CALGAPSPGWGYASKLIF TGTGCTCTTGGGGCCCCAAGTCCCGGGTGGGGATACGCCTCTAAACTCATCTTT
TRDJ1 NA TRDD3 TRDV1 CALGEGVDLPPIELGDLKLIF TGTGCTCTTGGGGAAGGCGTTGATCTTCCGCCGATCGAACTGGGGGACCTTAAACTCATCTTT